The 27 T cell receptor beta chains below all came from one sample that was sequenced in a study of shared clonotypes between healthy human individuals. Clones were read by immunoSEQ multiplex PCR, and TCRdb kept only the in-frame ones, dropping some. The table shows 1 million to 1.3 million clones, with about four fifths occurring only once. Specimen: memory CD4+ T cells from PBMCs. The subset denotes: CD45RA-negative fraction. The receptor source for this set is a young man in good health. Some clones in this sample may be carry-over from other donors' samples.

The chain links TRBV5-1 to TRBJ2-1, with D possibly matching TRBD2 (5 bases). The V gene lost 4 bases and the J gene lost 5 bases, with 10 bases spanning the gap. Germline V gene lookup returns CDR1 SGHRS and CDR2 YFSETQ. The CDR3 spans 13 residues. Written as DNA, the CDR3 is TGCGCCAGCAGCGCGGACTCAAACAATGAGCAGTTCTTC. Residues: CASSADSNNEQFF.

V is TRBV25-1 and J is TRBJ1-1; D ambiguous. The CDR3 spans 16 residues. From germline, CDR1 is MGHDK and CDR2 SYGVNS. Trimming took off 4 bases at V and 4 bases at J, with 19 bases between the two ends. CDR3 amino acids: CASSAQWRAGGTEAFF. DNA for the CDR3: TGTGCCAGCAGTGCCCAATGGAGGGCCGGCGGCACTGAAGCTTTCTTT. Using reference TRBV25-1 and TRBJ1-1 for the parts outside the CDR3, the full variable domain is EADIYQTPRYLVIGTGKKITLECSQTMGHDKMYWYQQDPGMELHLIHYSYGVNSTEKGDLSSESTVSRIRTEHFPLTLESARPSHTSQYLCASSAQWRAGGTEAFFGQGTRLTVV.

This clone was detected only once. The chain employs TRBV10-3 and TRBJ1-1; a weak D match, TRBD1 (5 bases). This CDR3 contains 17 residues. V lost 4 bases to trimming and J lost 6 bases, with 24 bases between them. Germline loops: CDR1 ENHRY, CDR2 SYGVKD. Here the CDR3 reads CAISGLGAGIKLAEAFF. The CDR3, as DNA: TGTGCCATCAGTGGCCTCGGGGCAGGGATAAAGTTAGCTGAAGCTTTCTTT.

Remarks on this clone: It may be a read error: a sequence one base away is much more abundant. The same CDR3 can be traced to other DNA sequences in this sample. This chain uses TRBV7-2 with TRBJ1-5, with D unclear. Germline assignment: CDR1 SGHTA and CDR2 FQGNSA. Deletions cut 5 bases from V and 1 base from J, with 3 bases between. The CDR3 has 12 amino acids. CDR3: CASSPSNQPQHF. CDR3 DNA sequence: TGTGCCAGCAGCCCAAGCAATCAGCCCCAGCATTTT.

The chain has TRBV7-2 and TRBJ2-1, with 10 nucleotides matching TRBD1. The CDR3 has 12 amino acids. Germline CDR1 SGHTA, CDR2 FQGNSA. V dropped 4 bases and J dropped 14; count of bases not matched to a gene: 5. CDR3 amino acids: CASSSGTGVKFF. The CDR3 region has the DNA TGTGCCAGCAGCTCCGGGACAGGGGTCAAGTTCTTC.

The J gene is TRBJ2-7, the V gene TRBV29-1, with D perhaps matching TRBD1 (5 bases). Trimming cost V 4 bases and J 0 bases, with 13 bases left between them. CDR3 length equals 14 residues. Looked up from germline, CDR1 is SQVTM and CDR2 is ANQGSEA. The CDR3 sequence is CSVVGDTSSYEQYF. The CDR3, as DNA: TGCAGCGTTGTAGGGGATACGAGCTCCTACGAGCAGTACTTC.

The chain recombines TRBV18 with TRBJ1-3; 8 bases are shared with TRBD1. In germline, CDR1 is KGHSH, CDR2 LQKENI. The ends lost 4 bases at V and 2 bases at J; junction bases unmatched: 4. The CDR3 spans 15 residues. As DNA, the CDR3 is TGTGCCAGCTCACAAGAGACAGGGGCTGGAAACACCATATATTTT. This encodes CASSQETGAGNTIYF.

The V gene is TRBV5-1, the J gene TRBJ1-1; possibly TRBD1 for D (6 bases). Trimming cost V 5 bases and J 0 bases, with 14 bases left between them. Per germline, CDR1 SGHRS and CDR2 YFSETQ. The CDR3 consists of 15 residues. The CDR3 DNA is TGCGCCAGCAGTTCCGGGGGCGCCATGAACACTGAAGCTTTCTTT. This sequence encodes CASSSGGAMNTEAFF. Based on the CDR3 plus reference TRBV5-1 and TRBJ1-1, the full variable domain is KAGVTQTPRYLIKTRGQQVTLSCSPISGHRSVSWYQQTPGQGLQFLFEYFSETQRNKGNFPGRFSGRQFSNSRSEMNVSTLELGDSALYLCASSSGGAMNTEAFFGQGTRLTVV.

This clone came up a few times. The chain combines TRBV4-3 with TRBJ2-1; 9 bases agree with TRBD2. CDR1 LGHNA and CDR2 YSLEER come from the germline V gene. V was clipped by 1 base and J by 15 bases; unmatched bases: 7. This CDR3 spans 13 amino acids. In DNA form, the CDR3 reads TGCGCCAGCAGCCAAGGAAGAGCGGGAGGTCGGTTCTTC. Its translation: CASSQGRAGGRFF.

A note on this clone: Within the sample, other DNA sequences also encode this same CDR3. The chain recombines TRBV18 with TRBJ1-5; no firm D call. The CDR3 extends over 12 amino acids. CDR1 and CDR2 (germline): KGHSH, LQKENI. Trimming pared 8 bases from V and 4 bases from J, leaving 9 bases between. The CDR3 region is CASRTENQPQHF. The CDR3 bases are TGTGCCAGCAGAACTGAAAATCAGCCCCAGCATTTT. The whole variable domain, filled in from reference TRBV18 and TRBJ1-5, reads NAGVMQNPRHLVRRRGQEARLRCSPMKGHSHVYWYRQLPEEGLKFMVYLQKENIIDESGMPKERFSAEFPKEGPSILRIQQVVRGDSAAYFCASRTENQPQHFGDGTRLSIL.

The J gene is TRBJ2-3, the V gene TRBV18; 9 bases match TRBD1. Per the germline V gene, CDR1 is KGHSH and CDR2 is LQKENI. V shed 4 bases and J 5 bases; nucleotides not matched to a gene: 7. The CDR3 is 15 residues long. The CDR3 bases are TGTGCCAGCTCACAGGGGACAGGGATGCAAGATACGCAGTATTTT. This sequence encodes CASSQGTGMQDTQYF.

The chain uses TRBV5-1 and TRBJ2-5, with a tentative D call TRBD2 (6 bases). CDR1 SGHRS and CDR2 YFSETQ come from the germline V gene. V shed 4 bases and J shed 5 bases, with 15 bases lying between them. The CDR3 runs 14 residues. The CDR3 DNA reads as TGCGCCAGCAGCATCCCGACTAGTGCGGAGACCCAGTACTTC. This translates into CASSIPTSAETQYF.

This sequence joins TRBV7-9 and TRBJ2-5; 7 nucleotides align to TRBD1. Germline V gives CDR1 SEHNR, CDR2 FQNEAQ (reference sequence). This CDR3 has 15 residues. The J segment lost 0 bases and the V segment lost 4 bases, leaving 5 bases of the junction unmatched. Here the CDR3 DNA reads TGTGCCAGCAGCTCCCCTGACAGGGACCAAGAGACCCAGTACTTC. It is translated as CASSSPDRDQETQYF.

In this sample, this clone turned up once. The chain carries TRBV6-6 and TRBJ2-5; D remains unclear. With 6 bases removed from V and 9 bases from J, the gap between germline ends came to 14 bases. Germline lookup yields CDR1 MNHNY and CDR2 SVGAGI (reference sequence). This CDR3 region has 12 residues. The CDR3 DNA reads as TGTGCCAGCAGAACCTTTGAGCGACCCCAGTACTTC. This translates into CASRTFERPQYF.

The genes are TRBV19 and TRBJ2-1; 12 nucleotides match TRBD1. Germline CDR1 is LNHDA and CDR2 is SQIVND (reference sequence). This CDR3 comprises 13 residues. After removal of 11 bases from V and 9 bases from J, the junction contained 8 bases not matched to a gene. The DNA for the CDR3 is TGTGCCGTGCGGGACAGGGGGCTCGGTGAGCAGTTCTTC. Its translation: CAVRDRGLGEQFF. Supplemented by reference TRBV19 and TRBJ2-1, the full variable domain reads DGGITQSPKYLFRKEGQNVTLSCEQNLNHDAMYWYRQDPGQGLRLIYYSQIVNDFQKGDIAEGYSVSREKKESFPLTVTSAQKNPTAFYLCAVRDRGLGEQFFGPGTRLTVL.

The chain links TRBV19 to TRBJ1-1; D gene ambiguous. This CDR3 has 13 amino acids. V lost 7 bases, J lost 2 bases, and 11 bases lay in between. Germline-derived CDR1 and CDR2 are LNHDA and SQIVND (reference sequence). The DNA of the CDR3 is TGTGCCAGTACCCCCGCAGATAACACTGAAGCTTTCTTT. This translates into CASTPADNTEAFF.

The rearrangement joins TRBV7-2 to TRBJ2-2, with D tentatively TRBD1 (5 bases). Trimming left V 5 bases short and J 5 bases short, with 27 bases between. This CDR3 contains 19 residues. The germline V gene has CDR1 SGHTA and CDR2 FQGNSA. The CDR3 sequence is CASSPDRGRLRGSTGELFF. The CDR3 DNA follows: TGTGCCAGCAGCCCCGACCGTGGGCGGCTTAGGGGTAGTACCGGGGAGCTGTTTTTT.

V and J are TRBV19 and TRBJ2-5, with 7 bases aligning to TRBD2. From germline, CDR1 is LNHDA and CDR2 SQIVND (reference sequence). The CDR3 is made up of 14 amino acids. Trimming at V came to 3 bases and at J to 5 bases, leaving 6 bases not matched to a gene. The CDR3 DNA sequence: TGTGCCAGTAGTATGCAGGGAGGGTGGGAGACCCAGTACTTC. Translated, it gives CASSMQGGWETQYF.

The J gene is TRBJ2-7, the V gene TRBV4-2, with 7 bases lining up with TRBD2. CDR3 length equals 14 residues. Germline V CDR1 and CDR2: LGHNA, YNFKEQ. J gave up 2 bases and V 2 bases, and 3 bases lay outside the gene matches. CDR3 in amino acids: CASSQKRDPYEQYF. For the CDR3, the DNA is TGTGCCAGCAGCCAAAAGCGGGACCCCTACGAGCAGTACTTC.

In DNA, the CDR3 is TGCGCCAGCAGCTCTCAGGGACCAGCCTACAATGAGCAGTTCTTC. The encoded protein is CASSSQGPAYNEQFF. The gene calls are TRBV5-1 and TRBJ2-1; D possibly matches TRBD1 or TRBD2 (5 bases each). V shed 3 bases and J shed 2 bases, with 12 bases lying between them. Per the germline V gene, CDR1 is SGHRS and CDR2 is YFSETQ. This CDR3 has 15 residues.

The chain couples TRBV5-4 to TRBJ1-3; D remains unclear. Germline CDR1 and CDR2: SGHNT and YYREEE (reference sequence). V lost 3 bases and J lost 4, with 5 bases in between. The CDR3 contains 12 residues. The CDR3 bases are TGTGCCAGCAGCTGGGAGGGAAACACCATATATTTT. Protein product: CASSWEGNTIYF.

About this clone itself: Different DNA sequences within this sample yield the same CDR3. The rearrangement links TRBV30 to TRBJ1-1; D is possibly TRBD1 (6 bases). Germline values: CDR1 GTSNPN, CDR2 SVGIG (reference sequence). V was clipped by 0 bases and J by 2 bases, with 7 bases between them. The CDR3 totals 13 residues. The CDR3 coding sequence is TGTGCCTGGAGTGTACAGGGTAACACTGAAGCTTTCTTT. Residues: CAWSVQGNTEAFF.

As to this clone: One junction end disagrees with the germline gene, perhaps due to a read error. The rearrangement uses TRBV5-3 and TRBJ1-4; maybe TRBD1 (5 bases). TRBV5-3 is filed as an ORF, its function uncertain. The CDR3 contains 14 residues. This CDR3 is CASSLAGGREKLFF. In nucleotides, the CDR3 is TGTGCCAGCAGCTTGGCCGGGGGTCGGGAAAAACTGTTTTTT.

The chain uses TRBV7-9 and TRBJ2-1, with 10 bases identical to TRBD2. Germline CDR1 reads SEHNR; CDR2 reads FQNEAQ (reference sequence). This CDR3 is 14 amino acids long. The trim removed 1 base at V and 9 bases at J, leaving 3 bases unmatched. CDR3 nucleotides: TGTGCCAGCAGCTTAGGTCTAGCGGGAGTTGAGCAGTTCTTC. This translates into CASSLGLAGVEQFF.

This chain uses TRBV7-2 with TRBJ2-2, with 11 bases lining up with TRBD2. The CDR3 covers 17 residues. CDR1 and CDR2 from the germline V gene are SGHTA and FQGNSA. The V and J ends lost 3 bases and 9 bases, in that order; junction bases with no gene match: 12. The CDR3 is CASSFAGTSGLKWELFF. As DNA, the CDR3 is TGTGCCAGCAGCTTCGCCGGGACTAGCGGCCTGAAGTGGGAGCTGTTTTTT.

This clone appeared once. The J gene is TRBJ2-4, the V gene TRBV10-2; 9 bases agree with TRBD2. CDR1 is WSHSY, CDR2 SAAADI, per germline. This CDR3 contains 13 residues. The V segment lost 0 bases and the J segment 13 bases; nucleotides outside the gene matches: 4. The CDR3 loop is CASSESTGTSQYF. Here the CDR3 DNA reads TGCGCCAGCAGTGAGTCGACAGGGACTAGCCAGTACTTC.

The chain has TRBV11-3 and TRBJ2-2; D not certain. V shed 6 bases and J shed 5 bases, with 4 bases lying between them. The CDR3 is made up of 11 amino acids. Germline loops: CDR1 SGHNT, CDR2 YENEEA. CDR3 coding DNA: TGTGCCAGCAGATCGACCGGGGAGCTGTTTTTT. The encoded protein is CASRSTGELFF.